Each of the 4 T cell receptor beta chains below was sequenced from the same sample in a study of PD-1 blockade in mismatch repair-deficient tumors. Some clones are missing from TCRdb's copy, which holds only in-frame ones; the method was immunoSEQ multiplex PCR. The data show around 100,000 clones, about three quarters seen once. Specimen: peripheral blood, collected approximately 14 months after starting pembrolizumab. The receptors were gathered from an adult with mismatch repair-deficient cancer.

This clone has only one observation. J is TRBJ2-7 and V is TRBV9, with 9 bases lining up with TRBD1. Unmatched junction bases numbered 10, after V lost 4 bases and J lost 2 bases. This CDR3 comprises 16 residues. Germline V gene data show CDR1 as SGDLS and CDR2 as YYNGEE. DNA for the CDR3: TGTGCCAGCAGCCCGCTAGACAGGGGGTCCCCCTACGAGCAGTACTTC. Its translation: CASSPLDRGSPYEQYF.

This chain connects TRBV5-1 to TRBJ1-2; D call uncertain. V was pared by 1 base and J by 4 bases, with 11 bases between. CDR3 length equals 14 residues. Germline V gives CDR1 SGHRS, CDR2 YFSETQ. The CDR3 DNA sequence: TGCGCCAGCAGCTTGTACCAGAATGGCTATGGCTACACCTTC. It specifies CASSLYQNGYGYTF.

The chain joins TRBV15 to TRBJ2-7; D gene unclear. Germline V gene sequence: CDR1 LNHNV, CDR2 YYDKDF (reference sequence). V lost 0 bases and J lost 6, with 21 bases in between. The CDR3 is 17 residues long. CDR3 sequence: CATSRDRLRFPPIEQYF. The DNA of the CDR3 is TGTGCCACCAGCAGAGATCGCCTCAGGTTCCCCCCCATCGAGCAGTACTTC. Using reference TRBV15 and TRBJ2-7 for the parts outside the CDR3, the full variable domain is DAMVIQNPRYQVTQFGKPVTLSCSQTLNHNVMYWYQQKSSQAPKLLFHYYDKDFNNEADTPDNFQSRRPNTSFCFLDIRSPGLGDTAMYLCATSRDRLRFPPIEQYFGPGTRLTVT.

V usage is TRBV11-2 and J usage is TRBJ2-6; D is possibly TRBD2 (6 bases). Germline V gives CDR1 SGHAT, CDR2 FQNNGV. V was shortened by 0 bases and J by 3 bases, with 18 bases between the two germline ends. This CDR3 comprises 19 residues. As DNA, the CDR3 is TGTGCCAGCAGCTTAGAGGGGGGTGGGGCCTGGATTGGGGCCAACGTCCTGACTTTC. Encoded protein: CASSLEGGGAWIGANVLTF. The complete variable domain, with remaining parts taken from reference TRBV11-2 and TRBJ2-6, reads EAGVAQSPRYKIIEKRQSVAFWCNPISGHATLYWYQQILGQGPKLLIQFQNNGVVDDSQLPKDRFSAERLKGVDSTLKIQPAKLEDSAVYLCASSLEGGGAWIGANVLTFGAGSRLTVL.